These 29 T cell receptor beta chains came from one sample sequenced in a study of T cell responses to AZD1222 COVID-19 vaccine. Data came from immunoSEQ multiplex PCR; TCRdb stores just in-frame clones and leaves some out. The table has 90,000 to 120,000 clones, roughly 90% seen once. Here the sequenced sample was peripheral blood, taken on day 0 of AZD1222 vaccination. These receptors all stem from an adult in good health.

The rearrangement uses TRBV4-3 and TRBJ2-3, with no clear D. V lost 3 bases and J 2 bases, leaving 9 bases between the germline ends. CDR3 length: 14 residues. Germline lookup yields CDR1 LGHNA and CDR2 YSLEER. Here the CDR3 reads CASSQETLTDTQYF. Here the CDR3 DNA reads TGCGCCAGCAGCCAGGAGACACTCACAGATACGCAGTATTTT.

Only one count was recorded for this clone. The rearrangement links TRBV11-2 to TRBJ1-1; weak D call: TRBD1 (6 bases). V lost 1 base, J lost 3 bases, and 18 bases lay in between. This CDR3 region has 17 residues. Per the germline V gene, CDR1 is SGHAT and CDR2 is FQNNGV. CDR3 residues: CASSLGDQGKVYTEAFF. The CDR3 DNA reads as TGTGCCAGCAGCTTAGGTGATCAGGGGAAAGTGTACACTGAAGCTTTCTTT.

The chain couples TRBV7-3 to TRBJ1-2; 8 nucleotides agree with TRBD1. CDR1 is SGHTA and CDR2 is FQGTGA in the germline V gene. Germline trimming cut 3 bases from V and 6 bases from J; bases unmatched to any gene: 15. The CDR3 consists of 17 residues. The CDR3 loop reads CASSLAAGRQGADGYTF. The CDR3 DNA follows: TGTGCCAGCAGCTTGGCCGCTGGAAGGCAGGGGGCGGATGGCTACACCTTC.

J is TRBJ1-3 and V is TRBV11-2; D is uncertain. The V gene's germline CDR1 is SGHAT and CDR2 FQNNGV. This CDR3 spans 15 amino acids. With 3 bases removed from V and 2 bases from J, the gap between germline ends came to 11 bases. Written as DNA, the CDR3 is TGTGCCAGCAGCTTCTCCGGGGAAGCTGGAAACACCATATATTTT. Amino acids: CASSFSGEAGNTIYF.

The V gene is TRBV10-1, the J gene TRBJ2-6; D call uncertain. The CDR3 has 18 amino acids. CDR1 is WNHNN, CDR2 SYGVQD, per germline (reference sequence). V was shortened by 7 bases and J by 0 bases, with 19 bases between the two germline ends. Here the CDR3 reads CASNSKGRANSGANVLTF. DNA of the CDR3: TGCGCCAGCAACTCTAAAGGACGGGCAAACTCTGGGGCCAACGTCCTGACTTTC.

The gene calls are TRBV6-5 and TRBJ2-7; 7 nucleotides agree with TRBD1. Germline CDR1 and CDR2: MNHEY and SVGAGI. The CDR3 is 14 amino acids. The V segment lost 6 bases and the J segment 0 bases; nucleotides outside the gene matches: 5. DNA of the CDR3: TGTGCCAGCAGCGGACAGGTTAGCTCCTACGAGCAGTACTTC. The encoded protein is CASSGQVSSYEQYF.

The genes are TRBV7-2 and TRBJ1-5, with TRBD1 as a possible D gene (6 bases). This CDR3 has 16 amino acids. Germline values: CDR1 SGHTA, CDR2 FQGNSA. V dropped 2 bases and J dropped 0 bases, with 11 bases sitting between them. CDR3 sequence (DNA): TGTGCCAGCAGCTTAAAAGGGGGGCATAGCAATCAGCCCCAGCATTTT. Amino acid sequence: CASSLKGGHSNQPQHF.

The rearrangement uses TRBV2 and TRBJ2-3; the D is unclear. V was cut by 10 bases and J by 7 bases, with 21 bases left in between. The CDR3 is 14 amino acids. The germline gives CDR1 SNHLY, CDR2 FYNNEI. Here the CDR3 reads CATQTTSTSHTQYF. The DNA of the CDR3 is TGTGCCACTCAGACGACCTCGACCTCGCATACGCAGTATTTT.

V usage is TRBV29-1 and J usage is TRBJ1-3; 7 bases match TRBD1. The CDR3 runs 16 residues. V trimming: 2 bases; J trimming: 3 bases; junction bases outside the gene matches: 10. Germline V gene lookup returns CDR1 SQVTM and CDR2 ANQGSEA. CDR3 protein: CSVENRGRGDGNTIYF. The CDR3 DNA reads TGCAGCGTTGAAAACAGGGGAAGGGGAGATGGAAACACCATATATTTT.

The V gene is TRBV5-1, the J gene TRBJ1-6; 7 bases are a match to TRBD1. The V segment lost 4 bases and the J segment 7 bases; nucleotides outside the gene matches: 5. This CDR3 contains 14 residues. Germline CDR1 and CDR2: SGHRS and YFSETQ. The CDR3 reads CASSPGTANSPLHF. For the CDR3, the DNA is TGCGCCAGCAGCCCCGGGACAGCCAATTCACCCCTCCACTTT.

The gene calls are TRBV4-2 and TRBJ1-2; the D gene is possibly TRBD1 (5 bases). Germline-derived CDR1 and CDR2 are LGHNA and YNFKEQ. V gave up 0 bases and J gave up 4 bases, with 12 bases separating them. The CDR3 is made up of 15 amino acids. CDR3 nucleotides: TGTGCCAGCAGCCAAGAGATGGGGACGGCCTATGGCTACACCTTC. This codes for CASSQEMGTAYGYTF.

This clone was recorded only once. The rearrangement links TRBV7-2 to TRBJ2-7; D remains unclear. Trimming stripped 2 bases from V and 7 bases from J, with 12 bases between. The CDR3 runs 13 residues. In germline, CDR1 is SGHTA, CDR2 FQGNSA. The CDR3 region is CASSLKEGWEQYF. The CDR3 nucleotides read TGTGCCAGCAGCTTAAAAGAAGGGTGGGAGCAGTACTTC.

This chain joins TRBV5-4 and TRBJ1-5; D might be TRBD1 (6 bases). V lost 0 bases and J lost 4, with 11 bases in between. Looked up from germline, CDR1 is SGHNT and CDR2 is YYREEE (reference sequence). The CDR3 sequence is 15 residues long. The CDR3 DNA follows: TGTGCCAGCAGCTTGGACGGGGGCGGGAATCAGCCCCAGCATTTT. Protein product: CASSLDGGGNQPQHF. The whole variable domain, remainder taken from reference TRBV5-4 and TRBJ1-5, is ETGVTQSPTHLIKTRGQQVTLRCSSQSGHNTVSWYQQALGQGPQFIFQYYREEENGRGNFPPRFSGLQFPNYSSELNVNALELDDSALYLCASSLDGGGNQPQHFGDGTRLSIL.

The chain carries TRBV24-1 and TRBJ1-2, with D perhaps TRBD1 (6 bases). Looked up from germline, CDR1 is KGHDR and CDR2 is SFDVKD. V lost 3 bases and J lost 4, with 14 bases in between. This CDR3 has 15 amino acids. CDR3 sequence reads: CATSDESGGPYGYTF. The CDR3 coding sequence is TGTGCCACCAGTGATGAATCGGGGGGGCCCTATGGCTACACCTTC.

This clone was observed a handful of times. V gene TRBV7-2 combines with J gene TRBJ2-1; weak D call: TRBD2 (7 bases). Germline-derived CDR1 and CDR2 are SGHTA and FQGNSA. The length of the CDR3 is 16 residues. With 4 bases removed from V and 8 bases from J, the gap between germline ends came to 21 bases. The CDR3 DNA reads as TGTGCCAGCAGCTCGAGGGGGGGAGGGCTCCCCCATGAGCAGTTCTTC. It encodes CASSSRGGGLPHEQFF.

V is TRBV19 and J is TRBJ1-6; a weak D match, TRBD1 (6 bases). Trimming removed 10 bases at V and 4 bases at J, with 14 bases between. Looked up from germline, CDR1 is LNHDA and CDR2 is SQIVND (reference sequence). The CDR3 totals 14 residues. CDR3 nucleotides: TGTGCCACCCAAATGGACAGTTATAATTCACCCCTCCACTTT. It specifies CATQMDSYNSPLHF.

The chain has TRBV7-3 and TRBJ2-3; 9 nucleotides line up with TRBD1. The CDR3 spans 15 residues. CDR1 and CDR2 (germline): SGHTA, FQGTGA. J was trimmed by 2 bases and V by 2 bases; bases with no gene match: 2. The CDR3 here is CASSLGTGPTDTQYF. CDR3 nucleotide sequence: TGTGCCAGCAGCTTAGGGACAGGGCCCACAGATACGCAGTATTTT. Drawing the rest from reference TRBV7-3 and TRBJ2-3, the complete variable domain is GAGVSQTPSNKVTEKGKYVELRCDPISGHTALYWYRQSLGQGPEFLIYFQGTGAADDSGLPNDRFFAVRPEGSVSTLKIQRTERGDSAVYLCASSLGTGPTDTQYFGPGTRLTVL.

There are a few counts of this clone. The chain is built from TRBV5-1 and TRBJ2-7; possible D gene TRBD2, 6 bases. This CDR3 spans 15 amino acids. Germline V gene data show CDR1 as SGHRS and CDR2 as YFSETQ. V was cut by 2 bases and J by 4 bases, with 16 bases left in between. This CDR3 is CASSFSGDPGYEQYF. CDR3 coding DNA: TGCGCCAGCAGCTTCTCGGGGGATCCCGGGTACGAGCAGTACTTC.

The CDR3 loop reads CASSERGRGNQPQHF. Here the CDR3 DNA reads TGTGCCAGCAGTGAACGGGGGCGCGGCAATCAGCCCCAGCATTTT. The chain couples TRBV6-1 to TRBJ1-5; D is possibly TRBD1 (6 bases). Trimming shortened V by 2 bases and J by 2 bases, and 10 bases separated the two germline ends. There are 15 residues in the CDR3. The germline CDR1 and CDR2 sequences are MNHNS and SASEGT.

This clone was detected only a few times. The chain combines TRBV19 with TRBJ1-5; D ambiguous. CDR1 is LNHDA and CDR2 is SQIVND in the germline V gene (reference sequence). With 3 bases removed from V and 9 bases from J, the gap between germline ends came to 9 bases. This CDR3 comprises 12 residues. CDR3 in amino acids: CASSIWARPQHF. In DNA, the CDR3 is TGTGCCAGTAGTATTTGGGCGCGGCCCCAGCATTTT.

CDR3 nucleotides: TGTGCCAGCAGAAAATCGGGGGTTGTTGGCTACACCTTC. It yields the protein CASRKSGVVGYTF. This chain uses TRBV5-6 with TRBJ1-2; the D gene is possibly TRBD1 (5 bases). The CDR3 length is 13 residues. Trimming removed 5 bases from V and 7 bases from J, with 15 bases in between. Germline lookup yields CDR1 SGHDT and CDR2 YYEEEE.

The chain joins TRBV5-1 to TRBJ1-5; D is uncertain. V lost 5 bases, J lost 4 bases, and 10 bases lay in between. The CDR3 totals 13 residues. Looked up from germline, CDR1 is SGHRS and CDR2 is YFSETQ. CDR3 region: CASSREGNQPQHF. CDR3 coding DNA: TGCGCCAGCAGTAGGGAGGGAAATCAGCCCCAGCATTTT.

This chain joins TRBV18 and TRBJ1-4; a weak D match, TRBD1 (5 bases). The V end lost 5 bases, the J end lost 7 bases, and 11 bases lay between the germline ends. CDR3 length: 13 amino acids. Germline V gene lookup returns CDR1 KGHSH and CDR2 LQKENI. DNA for the CDR3: TGTGCCAGCTCAAAAAGACAGACTGAAAAACTGTTTTTT. It codes for CASSKRQTEKLFF.

The chain carries TRBV9 and TRBJ1-2; TRBD1 matches 8 bases. Germline V lookup: CDR1 SGDLS, CDR2 YYNGEE. Trimming cost V 4 bases and J 7 bases; bases outside gene matches: 18. The CDR3 is 17 residues long. This CDR3 is CASSRRGDRGLLRGYTF. The CDR3 DNA reads as TGTGCCAGCAGCCGAAGGGGTGACAGGGGCTTGCTTCGTGGCTACACCTTC.

This clone was seen only once. V usage is TRBV5-1 and J usage is TRBJ1-3, with 9 bases lining up with TRBD1. The trim removed 3 bases at V and 4 bases at J, leaving 5 bases unmatched. Germline-derived CDR1 and CDR2 are SGHRS and YFSETQ. There are 15 residues in the CDR3. Here the CDR3 DNA reads TGCGCCAGCAGCTCGGGACAGGGTACGGGAAACACCATATATTTT. It codes for CASSSGQGTGNTIYF.

The chain combines TRBV7-3 with TRBJ2-7, with TRBD2 identical over 8 bases. Germline-derived CDR1 and CDR2 are SGHTA and FQGTGA. This CDR3 is 15 amino acids long. Trimming cost V 1 base and J 0 bases; bases outside gene matches: 2. CDR3 nucleotides: TGTGCCAGCAGCTTAAATAGCGGGGTCTCCTACGAGCAGTACTTC. It specifies CASSLNSGVSYEQYF.

V usage is TRBV5-1 and J usage is TRBJ2-5; the D gene is possibly TRBD2 (5 bases). Germline V gene sequence: CDR1 SGHRS, CDR2 YFSETQ. V lost 2 bases and J lost 2, with 16 bases in between. The CDR3 contains 16 residues. As DNA, the CDR3 is TGCGCCAGCAGCTTCGTCGGGGTAGGAGGTCAAGAGACCCAGTACTTC. Translation: CASSFVGVGGQETQYF. The full variable domain, with the rest looked up from reference TRBV5-1 and TRBJ2-5, is KAGVTQTPRYLIKTRGQQVTLSCSPISGHRSVSWYQQTPGQGLQFLFEYFSETQRNKGNFPGRFSGRQFSNSRSEMNVSTLELGDSALYLCASSFVGVGGQETQYFGPGTRLLVL.

The chain combines TRBV6-2 or TRBV6-3 with TRBJ1-2; D might be TRBD1 (5 bases). The CDR3 totals 16 residues. Trimming shortened V by 0 bases and J by 7 bases, and 18 bases separated the two germline ends. Germline V CDR1 and CDR2: MNHEY, SVGEGT. The CDR3 bases are TGTGCCAGCAGTTACTCGACGGCAGGGACGGTTGGTGGCTACACCTTC. Its protein product is CASSYSTAGTVGGYTF.

V is TRBV15 and J is TRBJ2-5, with D maybe TRBD1 (6 bases). With 5 bases removed from V and 4 bases from J, the gap between germline ends came to 11 bases. Germline lookup yields CDR1 LNHNV and CDR2 YYDKDF (reference sequence). The CDR3 covers 13 residues. The CDR3 DNA sequence: TGTGCCACCAGCGGTTACAGGGCAGAGACCCAGTACTTC. This encodes CATSGYRAETQYF.